The 5 T cell receptor beta chains below were found in one sample sequenced in a study of response to subunit inactivated influenza vaccine. In TCRdb, the RT-PCR reads were re-called with MiXCR into one record per CDR3 protein. The data contain under 850,000 distinct CDR3 sequences, less than 20% of them seen just once; the ten biggest clones take up 11%. The sequenced sample was PBMCs from blood, obtained 4 to 6 days after vaccination. These receptors all stem from a man in his fifties who received an inactivated influenza vaccine.

The table lists this clonotype with a few counts. The chain employs TRBV7-2 and TRBJ2-7; D remains ambiguous. This CDR3 is 13 amino acids long. Germline CDR1 and CDR2: SGHTA and FQGNSA. V was shortened by 5 bases and J by 9 bases, with 17 bases between the two germline ends. The CDR3 DNA follows: TGTGCCAGCAGCCAGAGTGTCCTTGACCGGCAGTACTTC. Translating gives CASSQSVLDRQYF.

This chain links TRBV2 with TRBJ2-2; D gene unclear. The V gene's germline CDR1 is SNHLY and CDR2 FYNNEI. The ends were cut back, 6 bases at V and 3 bases at J, with 11 bases in the middle. The CDR3 loop spans 14 amino acids. CDR3 sequence: CASRDLVDTGELFF. The CDR3 DNA sequence: TGTGCCAGCAGGGATTTAGTCGACACCGGGGAGCTGTTTTTT.

There are a few counts of this clonotype. The chain employs TRBV12-3 or TRBV12-4 and TRBJ2-5, with a possible D match to TRBD1 (6 bases). This CDR3 has 14 residues. Deletions cut 8 bases from V and 5 bases from J, with 18 bases between. CDR3 in amino acids: CASGRDTTPETQYF. CDR3 DNA: TGTGCCAGCGGCAGGGACACCACCCCGGAGACCCAGTACTTC.

This chain links TRBV20-1 with TRBJ2-7; D may be TRBD2 (6 bases). Deletions cut 2 bases from V and 2 bases from J, with 13 bases between. The CDR3 is 14 residues long. The germline CDR1 and CDR2 sequences are DFQATT and SNEGSKA (reference sequence). This chain's CDR3 is CSARPLAEPYEQYF. CDR3 DNA: TGCAGTGCTAGACCATTAGCGGAACCCTACGAGCAGTACTTC.

The chain links TRBV11-2 to TRBJ2-5, with TRBD2 as a possible D gene (7 bases). Germline assignment: CDR1 SGHAT and CDR2 FQNNGV. This CDR3 has 15 amino acids. V lost 2 bases and J lost 4, with 14 bases in between. The CDR3 loop is CASSLNSGGGETQYF. CDR3 in DNA: TGTGCCAGCAGCTTAAACTCGGGGGGCGGAGAGACCCAGTACTTC.